Shown below are 31 T cell receptor beta chains from a single sample sequenced in a study of PD-1 blockade in classical Hodgkin lymphoma. The time point is: cycle 4 day 1 (C4D1), after less than 7 weeks of nivolumab. Relapse after autologous stem cell transplantation occurred in every patient, and brentuximab vedotin exposure varied. Profiling relied on immunoSEQ multiplex PCR, and the TCRdb table lists in-frame clones only, not all of them. In the table there are over 85,000 clones, 85% to 95% of which are singletons. This specimen consisted of peripheral blood mononuclear cells (PBMCs), obtained before the fourth cycle of nivolumab. The receptors were sampled from a human donor with classical Hodgkin lymphoma.

The rearrangement joins TRBV7-2 to TRBJ2-1; unclear D gene. This CDR3 contains 15 residues. Looked up from germline, CDR1 is SGHTA and CDR2 is FQGNSA. The V end lost 1 base, the J end lost 3 bases, and 10 bases lay between the germline ends. The CDR3 loop is CASSLVVDGYNEQFF. The CDR3, as DNA: TGTGCCAGCAGCTTAGTAGTTGACGGCTACAATGAGCAGTTCTTC.

The chain links TRBV6-6 to TRBJ2-7, with 7 bases identical to TRBD2. V lost 8 bases, J lost 3 bases, and 7 bases stayed unmatched. The CDR3 is 13 amino acids. Germline CDR1 is MNHNY and CDR2 is SVGAGI (reference sequence). The CDR3 DNA is TGTGCCAGCCACGGGGGGATCAACTACGAGCAGTACTTC. Translated, it gives CASHGGINYEQYF.

This clone was detected once. This sequence joins TRBV7-9 and TRBJ2-7, with TRBD1 identical over 10 bases. The length of the CDR3 is 15 residues. Losses at the gene ends were 5 bases for V and 6 bases for J; bases not matched to a gene: 10. CDR1 and CDR2 from the germline V gene are SEHNR and FQNEAQ (reference sequence). CDR3 sequence reads: CASSTRDRGTGEQYF. CDR3 DNA sequence: TGTGCCAGCAGCACCCGGGACAGGGGCACCGGCGAGCAGTACTTC.

The chain couples TRBV7-2 to TRBJ2-2, with D unclear. This CDR3 is 13 amino acids long. Germline assignment: CDR1 SGHTA and CDR2 FQGNSA. Trimming left V 5 bases short and J 7 bases short, with 11 bases between. The CDR3 bases are TGTGCCAGCAGCATACTTCGCGGCGGGGAGCTGTTTTTT. Its protein product is CASSILRGGELFF.

V gene TRBV7-9 combines with J gene TRBJ2-7; D possibly corresponds to TRBD1 (6 bases). This CDR3 comprises 16 residues. The germline V gene encodes CDR1 SEHNR and CDR2 FQNEAQ (reference sequence). V was pared by 2 bases and J by 0 bases, with 14 bases between. The CDR3 loop is CASSLLDSDSSYEQYF. The CDR3 DNA is TGTGCCAGCAGCTTACTTGATTCGGACAGCTCCTACGAGCAGTACTTC. Filled out from reference TRBV7-9 and TRBJ2-7, the complete variable domain reads DTGVSQNPRHKITKRGQNVTFRCDPISEHNRLYWYRQTLGQGPEFLTYFQNEAQLEKSRLLSDRFSAERPKGSFSTLEIQRTEQGDSAMYLCASSLLDSDSSYEQYFGPGTRLTVT.

This clone was detected only once. The V call is TRBV28, the J call TRBJ1-1; 8 bases are shared with TRBD1. Germline V lookup: CDR1 MDHEN, CDR2 SYDVKM. The CDR3 is made up of 15 amino acids. V dropped 0 bases and J dropped 5; count of bases not matched to a gene: 5. CDR3 DNA: TGTGCCAGCAGTTTATGGCACAGGGGGTCAACTGAAGCTTTCTTT. Encoded protein: CASSLWHRGSTEAFF.

J is TRBJ1-1 and V is TRBV18, with 9 bases fitting TRBD1. The CDR3 contains 16 residues. Germline CDR1 is KGHSH and CDR2 is LQKENI. The V and J ends lost 1 base and 0 bases, in that order; junction bases with no gene match: 3. DNA of the CDR3: TGTGCCAGCTCACCACAACAGGGGGCCGTGAACACTGAAGCTTTCTTT. It is translated as CASSPQQGAVNTEAFF. The whole variable domain, filled in from reference TRBV18 and TRBJ1-1, reads NAGVMQNPRHLVRRRGQEARLRCSPMKGHSHVYWYRQLPEEGLKFMVYLQKENIIDESGMPKERFSAEFPKEGPSILRIQQVVRGDSAAYFCASSPQQGAVNTEAFFGQGTRLTVV.

This clone was counted a single time. The chain couples TRBV11-2 to TRBJ2-3; D gene unclear. Germline assignment: CDR1 SGHAT and CDR2 FQNNGV. The CDR3 has 15 residues. The V end was cut by 3 bases, the J end by 2 bases, with 12 bases between. In DNA, the CDR3 is TGTGCCAGCAGCTTCTCCGCGCGGCCCACAGATACGCAGTATTTT. Translated, it gives CASSFSARPTDTQYF.

J is TRBJ2-1 and V is TRBV9; D call uncertain. In germline, CDR1 is SGDLS, CDR2 YYNGEE. V was trimmed by 0 bases and J by 5 bases, leaving 15 bases between them. This CDR3 has 16 residues. Here the CDR3 reads CASSVAVERWDNEQFF. The CDR3 DNA follows: TGTGCCAGCAGCGTAGCGGTGGAGAGGTGGGACAATGAGCAGTTCTTC.

The chain employs TRBV6-6 and TRBJ1-4; D remains ambiguous. Germline CDR1 reads MNHNY; CDR2 reads SVGAGI (reference sequence). V lost 2 bases, J lost 8 bases, and 12 bases lay in between. The CDR3 loop spans 14 amino acids. In DNA, the CDR3 is TGTGCCAGCAGTTACGCGCAGGTCCCCGAAAAACTGTTTTTT. Translating it yields CASSYAQVPEKLFF.

The chain employs TRBV13 and TRBJ1-2, with 7 bases matching TRBD1. V dropped 5 bases and J dropped 1; count of bases not matched to a gene: 10. The CDR3 loop spans 16 amino acids. Per germline, CDR1 PRHDT and CDR2 FYEKMQ (reference sequence). CDR3 coding DNA: TGTGCCAGCAGCCCTTGGCCGGGACAGCTTAACTATGGCTACACCTTC. Translation gives CASSPWPGQLNYGYTF.

The genes are TRBV4-1 and TRBJ2-7; 7 nucleotides line up with TRBD1. Losses at the gene ends were 0 bases for V and 0 bases for J; bases not matched to a gene: 2. CDR3 length: 15 residues. From germline, CDR1 is MGHRA and CDR2 YSYEKL. The CDR3 protein is CASSQDEGASYEQYF. The CDR3 DNA follows: TGCGCCAGCAGCCAAGATGAGGGGGCCTCCTACGAGCAGTACTTC.

The gene calls are TRBV5-1 and TRBJ1-1, with no clear D. This CDR3 region has 16 residues. From germline, CDR1 is SGHRS and CDR2 YFSETQ. Trimming removed 0 bases from V and 0 bases from J, with 12 bases in between. The CDR3 reads CASSLVGIAMNTEAFF. The CDR3 region has the DNA TGCGCCAGCAGCTTGGTGGGGATAGCGATGAACACTGAAGCTTTCTTT.

The chain uses TRBV9 and TRBJ2-7; perhaps D is TRBD1 or TRBD2 (5 bases each). Trimming left V 3 bases short and J 0 bases short, with 19 bases between. Germline CDR1 SGDLS, CDR2 YYNGEE. CDR3 length equals 17 residues. The CDR3 bases are TGTGCCAGCAGCGCGGGACCGAAAATCGTCCTCTCCTACGAGCAGTACTTC. This translates into CASSAGPKIVLSYEQYF.

V usage is TRBV7-2 and J usage is TRBJ1-2, with 12 bases fitting TRBD1. This CDR3 region has 15 residues. The V segment lost 1 base and the J segment 5 bases; nucleotides outside the gene matches: 2. CDR1 is SGHTA, CDR2 FQGNSA, per germline. The CDR3, as DNA: TGTGCCAGCAGCTTAGGGGGACAGGGGGCGTATGGCTACACCTTC. Protein product: CASSLGGQGAYGYTF.

The chain is built from TRBV7-9 and TRBJ1-2; D may be TRBD1 (6 bases). The V end lost 5 bases, the J end lost 4 bases, and 20 bases lay between the germline ends. This CDR3 is 16 amino acids long. Per germline, CDR1 SEHNR and CDR2 FQNEAQ (reference sequence). The CDR3 spells CASSIETGPGGYGYTF. The CDR3 nucleotides are TGTGCCAGCAGCATAGAGACAGGCCCCGGAGGCTATGGCTACACCTTC.

J is TRBJ2-3 and V is TRBV19, with 13 nucleotides matching TRBD2. Trimming cost V 6 bases and J 3 bases; bases outside gene matches: 6. Germline V gene sequence: CDR1 LNHDA, CDR2 SQIVND (reference sequence). The CDR3 runs to 16 residues. This chain's CDR3 is CASRSSTSGRTDTQYF. Written as DNA, the CDR3 is TGTGCCAGTAGGAGCTCGACTAGCGGGAGGACAGATACGCAGTATTTT.

The genes are TRBV9 and TRBJ2-3; weak D call: TRBD1 (6 bases). Germline V gene lookup returns CDR1 SGDLS and CDR2 YYNGEE. V lost 3 bases, J lost 1 base, and 12 bases lay in between. CDR3 length: 15 amino acids. CDR3 DNA: TGTGCCAGCAGCGACCGCAGGGGAGGCACAGATACGCAGTATTTT. This gives the protein CASSDRRGGTDTQYF.

This sequence joins TRBV7-9 and TRBJ2-1; TRBD2 agrees at 8 bases. The CDR3 spans 14 residues. Germline CDR1 reads SEHNR; CDR2 reads FQNEAQ (reference sequence). The V gene end was trimmed by 1 base and the J gene end by 7 bases; junction bases not matched to a gene: 3. The CDR3 nucleotides are TGTGCCAGCAGCTTAGGACTAGCGACTAATGAGCAGTTCTTC. Protein: CASSLGLATNEQFF.

V usage is TRBV5-1 and J usage is TRBJ2-3; D is unclear. V was trimmed by 9 bases and J by 6 bases, leaving 20 bases between them. CDR1 SGHRS and CDR2 YFSETQ come from the germline V gene. This CDR3 comprises 14 residues. The CDR3 DNA follows: TGCGCCACCACGGCCGGGCGCTTCACGGATACGCAGTATTTT. Translated: CATTAGRFTDTQYF.

This chain connects TRBV27 to TRBJ2-2, with 7 bases fitting TRBD2. J gave up 6 bases and V 2 bases, and 3 bases lay outside the gene matches. CDR3 length: 14 amino acids. From germline, CDR1 is MNHEY and CDR2 SMNVEV (reference sequence). Here the CDR3 DNA reads TGTGCCAGCAGTTTAGTAAGCGGGGCCGGGGAGCTGTTTTTT. Amino acid sequence: CASSLVSGAGELFF.

This sequence joins TRBV30 and TRBJ1-4; tentatively, D is TRBD1 (5 bases). CDR3 length: 13 residues. V gave up 2 bases and J gave up 4 bases, with 8 bases separating them. Germline CDR1 and CDR2: GTSNPN and SVGIG (reference sequence). CDR3 coding DNA: TGTGCCTGGAGTCGGGACCTTAATGAAAAACTGTTTTTT. Its translation is CAWSRDLNEKLFF.

The chain employs TRBV30 and TRBJ2-1; TRBD2 matches at 9 bases. The CDR3 totals 16 residues. V was clipped by 0 bases and J by 8 bases; unmatched bases: 11. CDR1 and CDR2 from the germline V gene are GTSNPN and SVGIG (reference sequence). The CDR3 DNA reads as TGTGCCTGGAGTGTAAGTCTAGCGGGATCACGGGATGAGCAGTTCTTC. It yields the protein CAWSVSLAGSRDEQFF. Full variable domain (missing parts from reference TRBV30 and TRBJ2-1): SQTIHQWPATLVQPVGSPLSLECTVEGTSNPNLYWYRQAAGRGLQLLFYSVGIGQISSEVPQNLSASRPQDRQFILSSKKLLLSDSGFYLCAWSVSLAGSRDEQFFGPGTRLTVL.

In its sample, this clone was seen a few times. The genes are TRBV10-1 and TRBJ2-7; D remains ambiguous. The CDR3 consists of 14 residues. Between the trimmed V and J ends, which lost 3 bases and 0 bases, there was a span of 9 bases. The V gene's germline CDR1 is WNHNN and CDR2 SYGVQD (reference sequence). CDR3 sequence reads: CASSDMRSSYEQYF. DNA of the CDR3: TGCGCCAGCAGTGACATGCGGAGCTCCTACGAGCAGTACTTC.

V gene TRBV2 combines with J gene TRBJ1-3; D is uncertain. Germline V CDR1 and CDR2: SNHLY, FYNNEI. The CDR3 has 14 residues. Trimming took 4 bases from V and 0 from J, leaving 7 bases between them. CDR3 in amino acids: CASSVGFSGNTIYF. In DNA form, the CDR3 reads TGTGCCAGCAGTGTAGGGTTCTCTGGAAACACCATATATTTT.

This chain uses TRBV27 with TRBJ2-3; D perhaps matches TRBD1 (6 bases). CDR3 length: 14 amino acids. The ends were cut back, 5 bases at V and 4 bases at J, with 13 bases in the middle. CDR1 MNHEY and CDR2 SMNVEV come from the germline V gene (reference sequence). Written as DNA, the CDR3 is TGTGCCAGCAGTCTGTCAGGGGATGCAGATACGCAGTATTTT. It translates to CASSLSGDADTQYF.

V usage is TRBV14 and J usage is TRBJ1-2; D not certain. The CDR3 loop spans 15 amino acids. Trimming removed 4 bases from V and 2 bases from J, with 14 bases in between. CDR1 and CDR2 from the germline V gene are SGHDN and FVKESK. The CDR3 region has the DNA TGTGCCAGCAGCCCTAACTGGGCCACCAACTATGGCTACACCTTC. Translated: CASSPNWATNYGYTF.

The V call is TRBV28, the J call TRBJ2-3; D is unresolved. Germline V lookup: CDR1 MDHEN, CDR2 SYDVKM. V was shortened by 6 bases and J by 2 bases, with 9 bases between the two germline ends. CDR3 length: 13 amino acids. The CDR3 here is CASSRPNTDTQYF. As DNA, the CDR3 is TGTGCCAGCAGCCGACCGAACACAGATACGCAGTATTTT. The full variable domain, its missing parts supplied by reference TRBV28 and TRBJ2-3, is DVKVTQSSRYLVKRTGEKVFLECVQDMDHENMFWYRQDPGLGLRLIYFSYDVKMKEKGDIPEGYSVSREKKERFSLILESASTNQTSMYLCASSRPNTDTQYFGPGTRLTVL.

V is TRBV30 and J is TRBJ2-3; no clear D. The CDR3 length is 15 residues. Germline CDR1 GTSNPN, CDR2 SVGIG (reference sequence). V was cut by 4 bases and J by 2 bases, with 16 bases left in between. The CDR3 is CAWTKGDTYTDTQYF. The CDR3 coding sequence is TGTGCCTGGACCAAAGGCGACACATACACAGATACGCAGTATTTT.

This CDR3 reads CASSFLSPRFLENTEAFF. The CDR3 coding sequence is TGTGCCAGCAGTTTTCTATCCCCCCGATTCTTGGAGAACACTGAAGCTTTCTTT. This chain joins TRBV28 and TRBJ1-1, with unresolved D. The V end lost 3 bases, the J end lost 1 base, and 21 bases lay between the germline ends. Germline lookup yields CDR1 MDHEN and CDR2 SYDVKM. CDR3 length: 18 amino acids. The full variable domain, completed using reference TRBV28 and TRBJ1-1, is DVKVTQSSRYLVKRTGEKVFLECVQDMDHENMFWYRQDPGLGLRLIYFSYDVKMKEKGDIPEGYSVSREKKERFSLILESASTNQTSMYLCASSFLSPRFLENTEAFFGQGTRLTVV.

The chain employs TRBV14 and TRBJ2-7; possibly TRBD2 for D (6 bases). Germline V CDR1 and CDR2: SGHDN, FVKESK. Deletions cut 1 base from V and 6 bases from J, with 13 bases between. The CDR3 is 14 residues long. The CDR3 is CASSQVPRRGEQYF. CDR3 DNA: TGTGCCAGCAGCCAAGTACCCAGGAGGGGCGAGCAGTACTTC.